The clone carrying this TCR beta chain was counted a few times. As handled by the study authors: Estimated nucleated cell counts came from reference gene primer amplification. Using immunoSEQ multiplex PCR, the repertoire was profiled, and TCRdb retains in-frame clones only, with some absent. The V and J calls and clone size were taken over from that table, and D and trimming were inferred from the DNA. The table records some 240,000 clones, around 81% of them present only once. The sample belongs to a study of blood T cell repertoires in COVID-19. Study-wide context: From the United States, Italy and Spain came samples of acute and convalescent COVID-19. T cells, B-cell-depleted T cells, or PBMCs supplied cDNA or gDNA.

Germline CDR1 MNHNY, CDR2 SVGAGI (reference sequence). The CDR3 has 15 residues. Trimming took 2 bases from V and 4 from J, leaving 12 bases between them. The sequence came from a woman in her 70s with acute or convalescent COVID-19. The rearrangement uses TRBV6-6 and TRBJ2-1, with a weak D call TRBD2 (6 bases). The sequenced material came from peripheral blood. The CDR3 region has the DNA TGTGCCAGCAGTTACGGCGGGGCCGGATACAATGAGCAGTTCTTC. It translates to CASSYGGAGYNEQFF.